These 29 T cell receptor beta chains share one sample of origin, sequenced in a study of shared clonotypes between healthy human individuals. TCRdb keeps only in-frame clones here, not all; method: immunoSEQ multiplex PCR. The sample yields around 620,000 clones, about 95% seen once. CD45RO-negative, CCR7-selected cells formed the naive CD8 fraction, which excluded terminally differentiated effector memory CD45RA+ cells. The sequenced sample consisted of naive CD8+ T cells sorted from blood. These receptors all come from a woman in her twenties or thirties in good health.

The chain uses TRBV28 and TRBJ2-3; 9 positions match TRBD2. The CDR3 is made up of 16 amino acids. CDR1 is MDHEN, CDR2 SYDVKM, per germline. The ends lost 4 bases at V and 3 bases at J; junction bases unmatched: 8. Here the CDR3 reads CASSYPLAGETDTQYF. CDR3 nucleotides: TGTGCCAGCAGTTACCCACTAGCGGGCGAAACAGATACGCAGTATTTT.

CDR3: CASSLDGTSYNEQFF. Here the CDR3 DNA reads TGTGCCAGCAGCTTAGATGGGACTAGCTACAATGAGCAGTTCTTC. This rearrangement joins TRBV13 to TRBJ2-1; 8 nucleotides agree with TRBD2. J lost 3 bases, V lost 1 base, and 2 bases had no gene match. The CDR3 has 15 amino acids. CDR1 is PRHDT and CDR2 is FYEKMQ in the germline V gene (reference sequence).

The chain has TRBV28 and TRBJ1-1; 8 positions agree with TRBD1. Germline lookup yields CDR1 MDHEN and CDR2 SYDVKM. V lost 4 bases and J lost 5; bases outside the gene matches: 6. The CDR3 covers 14 residues. Here the CDR3 reads CASSYQGAQTEAFF. In nucleotides, the CDR3 is TGTGCCAGCAGTTACCAGGGGGCACAGACTGAAGCTTTCTTT.

About this clone itself: Different DNA sequences within this sample yield the same CDR3. The genes are TRBV15 and TRBJ2-7; tentative D call: TRBD2 (6 bases). This CDR3 region has 13 residues. In germline, CDR1 is LNHNV, CDR2 YYDKDF (reference sequence). Trimming stripped 6 bases from V and 3 bases from J, with 12 bases between. In nucleotides, the CDR3 is TGTGCCACCAGTAGGGACTCAGGCTACGAGCAGTACTTC. It yields the protein CATSRDSGYEQYF.

The chain links TRBV4-1 to TRBJ1-4; no definite D call. Germline V gene data show CDR1 as MGHRA and CDR2 as YSYEKL. The CDR3 extends over 14 amino acids. V dropped 3 bases and J dropped 6 bases, with 11 bases sitting between them. This CDR3 is CASSHGVWDEKLFF. The CDR3 region has the DNA TGCGCCAGCAGCCACGGGGTGTGGGATGAAAAACTGTTTTTT.

The rearrangement links TRBV18 to TRBJ1-5, with a weak D call TRBD1 (5 bases). V was cut by 3 bases and J by 6 bases, with 12 bases left in between. The V gene's germline CDR1 is KGHSH and CDR2 LQKENI. This CDR3 comprises 14 residues. CDR3 DNA sequence: TGTGCCAGCTCACCGGGGGATCATCCTCAGCCCCAGCATTTT. Translated, it gives CASSPGDHPQPQHF.

The chain couples TRBV6-1 to TRBJ1-2; D not certain. In germline, CDR1 is MNHNS, CDR2 SASEGT. V gave up 0 bases and J gave up 4 bases, with 6 bases separating them. This CDR3 is 13 amino acids long. The CDR3 region is CASSEAQTYGYTF. In DNA, the CDR3 is TGTGCCAGCAGTGAAGCACAGACCTATGGCTACACCTTC.

The chain employs TRBV7-2 and TRBJ2-2, with 8 bases identical to TRBD2. Per germline, CDR1 SGHTA and CDR2 FQGNSA. The junction had 10 bases not matched to a gene; V was cut back by 1 base and J by 0 bases. CDR3 length: 19 amino acids. CDR3 region: CASSLVGILAESNTGELFF. In DNA, the CDR3 is TGTGCCAGCAGCTTAGTGGGCATACTAGCGGAATCGAACACCGGGGAGCTGTTTTTT.

This sequence joins TRBV28 and TRBJ2-1; 8 bases line up with TRBD2. This CDR3 is built from 16 residues. V trimming: 1 base; J trimming: 0 bases; junction bases outside the gene matches: 2. Germline assignment: CDR1 MDHEN and CDR2 SYDVKM. The CDR3 nucleotides are TGTGCCAGCAGTTTATTAAGCGGGAGCTCCTACAATGAGCAGTTCTTC. This codes for CASSLLSGSSYNEQFF.

J is TRBJ2-1 and V is TRBV4-2, with 9 bases that match TRBD2. Germline V gene sequence: CDR1 LGHNA, CDR2 YNFKEQ. The V gene end was trimmed by 0 bases and the J gene end by 10 bases; junction bases not matched to a gene: 7. CDR3 size: 15 residues. The CDR3 bases are TGTGCCAGCAGCCAAGACCTAGCGGGACAAGAGGAGCAGTTCTTC. It specifies CASSQDLAGQEEQFF.

The J gene is TRBJ2-5, the V gene TRBV4-2; D possibly corresponds to TRBD1 (5 bases). The J call may not be correct, given that the DNA end is closer to TRBJ2-7. Germline V gene lookup returns CDR1 LGHNA and CDR2 YNFKEQ. The CDR3 spans 16 residues. The chain's CDR3 is CASSHEWVGARNEQYF. The DNA for the CDR3 is TGTGCCAGCAGCCATGAATGGGTAGGGGCCCGGAACGAGCAGTACTTC.

This sequence joins TRBV13 and TRBJ2-7; no firm D call. The germline V and J ends were trimmed by 0 bases and 6 bases, with 6 bases remaining between them. CDR3 length: 12 residues. Germline lookup yields CDR1 PRHDT and CDR2 FYEKMQ (reference sequence). CDR3 protein: CASSLGAGEQYF. Written as DNA, the CDR3 is TGTGCCAGCAGCTTAGGAGCCGGCGAGCAGTACTTC.

This clone was seen a single time. The chain couples TRBV5-6 to TRBJ2-5; D gene uncertain. The V and J ends lost 4 bases and 1 base respectively, with 8 bases between them. The length of the CDR3 is 13 residues. Germline V gene lookup returns CDR1 SGHDT and CDR2 YYEEEE. CDR3 sequence (DNA): TGTGCCAGCAGCCCCCTTCCCCAAGAGACCCAGTACTTC. Amino acids: CASSPLPQETQYF.

The genes are TRBV13 and TRBJ2-1, with TRBD2 identical over 11 bases. Trimming took 8 bases from V and 6 from J; bases not matched to a gene: 9. Germline loops: CDR1 PRHDT, CDR2 FYEKMQ (reference sequence). This CDR3 comprises 15 residues. The CDR3 DNA reads as TGTGCCAGCGGCTCCGGGACTAGCGGAACCAATGAGCAGTTCTTC. Amino acid sequence: CASGSGTSGTNEQFF.

The count of this clone is one. The chain has TRBV7-2 and TRBJ2-5; weak D call: TRBD1 (5 bases). This CDR3 is 14 amino acids long. From germline, CDR1 is SGHTA and CDR2 FQGNSA. Between the trimmed V and J ends, which lost 7 bases and 4 bases, there was a span of 16 bases. CDR3 DNA: TGTGCCAGCACCGCCGTAAGGGGAAGAGAGACCCAGTACTTC. Amino acids: CASTAVRGRETQYF.

The J gene is TRBJ1-4, the V gene TRBV19; D remains ambiguous. V lost 5 bases, J lost 4 bases, and 11 bases lay in between. Looked up from germline, CDR1 is LNHDA and CDR2 is SQIVND (reference sequence). CDR3 size: 14 residues. CDR3 DNA sequence: TGTGCCAGTAGTCGCACCTACGGTAATGAAAAACTGTTTTTT. Amino acids: CASSRTYGNEKLFF.

The chain recombines TRBV10-3 with TRBJ2-3; no reliable D call. The CDR3 is made up of 14 amino acids. Germline lookup yields CDR1 ENHRY and CDR2 SYGVKD. Trimming pared 3 bases from V and 2 bases from J, leaving 9 bases between. As DNA, the CDR3 is TGTGCCATCAGTGATGGGGAAACCACAGATACGCAGTATTTT. Its translation is CAISDGETTDTQYF.

The chain carries TRBV11-2 and TRBJ2-7; possible D gene TRBD2, 5 bases. Germline V gives CDR1 SGHAT, CDR2 FQNNGV. V lost 2 bases and J 5 bases, leaving 16 bases between the germline ends. There are 15 residues in the CDR3. The CDR3 coding sequence is TGTGCCAGCAGCTTACTGGGAGTAGTTCAGAACGAGCAGTACTTC. Its translation is CASSLLGVVQNEQYF.

The rearrangement joins TRBV2 to TRBJ2-7; no firm D call. The germline V gene encodes CDR1 SNHLY and CDR2 FYNNEI. With 7 bases removed from V and 5 bases from J, the gap between germline ends came to 15 bases. This CDR3 spans 13 amino acids. CDR3 in DNA: TGTGCCAGCATGAGTCGGGTAACCAACGAGCAGTACTTC. Translating gives CASMSRVTNEQYF.

The J gene is TRBJ2-7, the V gene TRBV1; the tabulated D call, TRBD2, remains unverified against the DNA. TRBV1 is designated a pseudogene. This CDR3 has 20 residues. This CDR3 reads CTSSQDIPENSGRGAYEQYF. Here the CDR3 DNA reads TGCACCAGCAGCCAAGACATCCCAGAAAATAGCGGGAGAGGTGCCTACGAGCAGTACTTC.

The chain links TRBV5-6 to TRBJ2-7, with 12 bases identical to TRBD2. This CDR3 is 15 amino acids long. The V gene end was trimmed by 2 bases and the J gene end by 3 bases; junction bases not matched to a gene: 3. CDR1 is SGHDT and CDR2 is YYEEEE in the germline V gene. CDR3 sequence: CASSFSTSGSYEQYF. In DNA, the CDR3 is TGTGCCAGCAGCTTTTCGACTAGCGGGAGCTACGAGCAGTACTTC.

The rearrangement joins TRBV6-6 to TRBJ2-1; no clear D. The CDR3 has 12 amino acids. CDR1 MNHNY and CDR2 SVGAGI come from the germline V gene (reference sequence). The V end lost 6 bases, the J end lost 8 bases, and 11 bases lay between the germline ends. In DNA form, the CDR3 reads TGTGCCAGCAGAAAAACAGTGGATGAGCAGTTCTTC. This translates into CASRKTVDEQFF.

The chain combines TRBV4-1 with TRBJ2-2; unclear D gene. V was trimmed by 1 base and J by 1 base, leaving 13 bases between them. The CDR3 length is 17 residues. CDR1 is MGHRA and CDR2 is YSYEKL in the germline V gene. CDR3 loop: CASSQVTLSVNTGELFF. CDR3 bases: TGCGCCAGCAGCCAAGTCACGTTATCGGTGAACACCGGGGAGCTGTTTTTT.

The chain links TRBV5-1 to TRBJ2-7; D unclear. CDR3 length: 13 amino acids. The V end was cut by 4 bases, the J end by 0 bases, with 8 bases between. Per germline, CDR1 SGHRS and CDR2 YFSETQ. The CDR3 spells CASSPTDSYEQYF. DNA for the CDR3: TGCGCCAGCAGCCCGACGGACTCCTACGAGCAGTACTTC.

This chain joins TRBV6-6 and TRBJ2-7; 14 bases match TRBD2. V lost 6 bases and J lost 5; bases outside the gene matches: 3. The germline V gene has CDR1 MNHNY and CDR2 SVGAGI (reference sequence). The CDR3 has 14 residues. Here the CDR3 DNA reads TGTGCCAGCAGCCCGACTAGCGGGAGGGACGAGCAGTACTTC. Residues: CASSPTSGRDEQYF.

V usage is TRBV6-5 and J usage is TRBJ1-2, with D unclear. Germline V gene data show CDR1 as MNHEY and CDR2 as SVGAGI. The CDR3 length is 10 residues. Trimming cost V 5 bases and J 2 bases, with 0 bases left between them. This CDR3 is CASSNYGYTF. In nucleotides, the CDR3 is TGTGCCAGCAGTAACTATGGCTACACCTTC.

The J gene is TRBJ2-7, the V gene TRBV7-2; no clear D. Germline values: CDR1 SGHTA, CDR2 FQGNSA. V dropped 6 bases and J dropped 7 bases, with 16 bases sitting between them. CDR3 length: 13 residues. Here the CDR3 reads CASSLGSTWEQYF. The CDR3 DNA reads TGTGCCAGCAGTTTGGGATCTACTTGGGAGCAGTACTTC.

The rearrangement links TRBV28 to TRBJ1-1, with D possibly TRBD1 on 5 matching bases. V lost 4 bases to trimming and J lost 0 bases, with 21 bases between them. The germline gives CDR1 MDHEN, CDR2 SYDVKM. The CDR3 is 18 amino acids. The CDR3 coding sequence is TGTGCCAGCAGTTCCTACGGGACCGTGCTTATGATGAACACTGAAGCTTTCTTT. It translates to CASSSYGTVLMMNTEAFF.

The CDR3 region has the DNA TGCAGTGCTAGTTTGTTGAATGAGCAGTTCTTC. It yields the protein CSASLLNEQFF. This chain connects TRBV20-1 to TRBJ2-1; no reliable D call. The CDR3 covers 11 residues. Deletions cut 3 bases from V and 7 bases from J, with 7 bases between. Per germline, CDR1 DFQATT and CDR2 SNEGSKA (reference sequence).